This T cell receptor (beta chain) derives from a study of identical twins. A universal primer binding site was introduced by template switching. The final cDNA contained unique molecular identifiers. TCRdb passed the 5' RACE reads through MiXCR, listing each CDR3 protein once. This sample has 750,000 to 950,000 distinct CDR3 sequences; more than 9% occur once, and the top ten carry 1.5% to 2%. Per germline, CDR1 SGDLS and CDR2 YYNGEE. The CDR3 is 17 residues long. Between the trimmed V and J ends, which lost 0 bases and 0 bases, there was a span of 13 bases. Findings and caveats of the study: Low generation probability was overrepresented in out-of-frame alpha sequences shared by twins. Reduced insertions were recorded for abundant cord blood beta clonotypes, with no such pattern in memory repertoires.

On this clonotype itself: The antigen is not known.

The sample was also reused in another study, on yellow fever vaccine responses in identical twins. Turning to that study: Twins reportedly mounted vaccine T cell responses that seemed partly convergent, partly personalized.

The sample comprised PBMCs. This chain connects TRBV9 to TRBJ2-1, with a tentative D call TRBD2 (6 bases). The source is a woman between 18 and 29 years old in good health. The CDR3 DNA sequence: TGTGCCAGCAGCGTAGGGACGGGGGAGAGCTCCTACAATGAGCAGTTCTTC. Amino acids: CASSVGTGESSYNEQFF.